This TCR beta chain was obtained from a study of blood T cell repertoires in COVID-19. Study context: COVID-19 samples, acute and convalescent, were from the United States, Italy and Spain. Sources were T cells, B-cell-depleted T cells, or PBMCs; the material itself was cDNA or gDNA.

CDR3 length: 17 residues. Germline CDR1 reads KGHSH; CDR2 reads LQKENI. V trimming: 0 bases; J trimming: 2 bases; junction bases outside the gene matches: 5. Authors' data handling: Reference gene primer amplification gave estimated nucleated cell counts. TCRdb's table, derived via immunoSEQ multiplex PCR, lists solely in-frame clones and lacks some. The V and J calls and the clone size are those of that table, but D and trimming were determined from the DNA. The table lists tens of thousands of clones, about 89% of them singletons. Sequenced: peripheral blood. The TCR comes from a human donor in a cohort sampled during active COVID-19. This chain joins TRBV18 and TRBJ2-7; TRBD2 matches at 12 bases. CDR3 protein: CASSPPGLAGTTYEQYF. CDR3 nucleotide sequence: TGTGCCAGCTCACCACCTGGACTAGCGGGGACAACCTACGAGCAGTACTTC.